Reported below is one T cell receptor (beta chain). Its antigen is still unknown. No clone much larger than this one lies a single base away; base qualities are absent. This sample stems from a study of PD-1 blockade in classical Hodgkin lymphoma (TCRdb year 2020). About the full investigation: Nivolumab dosing was 3 mg/kg intravenously every 2 weeks, continuing until either disease progression or unacceptable toxicity. The study used CyTOF and TCR beta sequencing to define a peripheral blood immune signature of response to PD-1 blockade in classical Hodgkin lymphoma.

V loses 2 bases at its end and J loses 0 bases; junction bases beyond the gene matches: 7. In the germline V gene, CDR1 corresponds to MNHEY and CDR2 to SVGAGI. The CDR3 goes from the cysteine to the phenylalanine over 16 residues. This entry keeps only the CDR3 DNA: 48 bases, framed from base 1. Genomic DNA was extracted with the Qiagen DNeasy kit from unsorted PBMCs and from negatively selected CD4+ and CD8+ fractions. Amplification of TCR beta CDR3 regions was done by immunoSEQ multiplex PCR with primers that anneal to V and J segments. A synthetic immune receptor repertoire was used to minimize amplification bias, and any residual bias was removed computationally once sequencing was done. The published analysis was carried out like this. Custom Python scripts were used to quantify repertoire diversity as the Shannon entropy index. The unsorted, CD4+ and CD8+ repertoires were each analyzed separately, with the exception of combined analyses, where CD4+ and CD8+ sequences were merged in silico. A clone counted as expanded when the clone's frequency after treatment rose at least 2-fold relative to C1D1, and clones undetected at baseline were given a pseudocount of 0.5. Singleton clones were defined as clones with 0 or 1 copy at C1D1, and non-singleton clones were defined as clones with 2 or more copies. Clones expanded in unsorted samples were labelled as CD4+, CD8+ or unknown by matching protein sequences in sorted samples from the same patient. Wilcoxon tests on paired samples were used to test changes in diversity from C1D1 to C4D1. TCRdb took this table from immuneACCESS and kept in-frame rearrangements with V and J called. Such tables lack part of the clones; where checked against another copy, unresolved V genes explain under half of the gap, and the rest is unexplained. V and J calls plus clone size are reproduced from that table; the DNA served to infer D and trimming. Counted in this sample were roughly 94,000 clones; about 93% of them appeared once. Around 2% of the sample goes to the ten largest clones.

The time point label here, explained by the study, means: cycle 4 day 1 (C4D1), after 6 weeks of nivolumab. Every trial patient had relapsed after autologous stem cell transplantation, and cohorts A, B and C differed in prior brentuximab vedotin exposure. A total of 56 patients with relapsed/refractory classical Hodgkin lymphoma made up the trial cohort, and each patient's best overall response was complete response, partial response or progressive disease. In the multi-cohort phase II CheckMate 205 trial, trial patients received single-agent nivolumab. An independent review committee assessed best overall response by applying the 2007 International Working Group response criteria. Trial PBMCs were obtained immediately prior to nivolumab initiation (C1D1) and on therapy at cycle 2 day 1 and cycle 4 day 1. Peripheral blood was collected in 8 mL Vacutainer Cell Preparation Tubes, from which PBMCs were isolated by centrifugation and then cryopreserved.

Broader findings and caveats from the paper: Patients starting nivolumab less than 1 year after ASCT had lower diversity and were excluded from later analyses to avoid confounding by immune reconstitution. Baseline TCR diversity was reported to be lower in newly diagnosed patients than in healthy donors, and even lower in relapsed/refractory patients. Among trial patients, those achieving complete response had baseline diversity similar to that of newly diagnosed patients, while diversity was significantly lower in partial responders and progressors. The study covered only a single clinical trial cohort, and the causes of the repertoire differences, possibly disease activity or prior therapy, were still not defined. By C4D1, a significant rise was seen in CD4+ TCR diversity but not in CD8+ TCR diversity (p=0.0027 vs p=0.16), and the rise was most apparent among complete responders (p=0.02).

The sequence was obtained from a human donor with classical Hodgkin lymphoma. Sequencing was performed on peripheral blood mononuclear cells (PBMCs), taken before the fourth cycle of nivolumab. The receptor chain draws on TRBV6-5 and TRBJ2-7; TRBD2 aligns with 7 central bases. The nucleotide sequence reads TGTGCCAGCAGTTACAGGTGGAGGACTAGCTCCTACGAGCAGTACTTC. It is translated as CASSYRWRTSSYEQYF.